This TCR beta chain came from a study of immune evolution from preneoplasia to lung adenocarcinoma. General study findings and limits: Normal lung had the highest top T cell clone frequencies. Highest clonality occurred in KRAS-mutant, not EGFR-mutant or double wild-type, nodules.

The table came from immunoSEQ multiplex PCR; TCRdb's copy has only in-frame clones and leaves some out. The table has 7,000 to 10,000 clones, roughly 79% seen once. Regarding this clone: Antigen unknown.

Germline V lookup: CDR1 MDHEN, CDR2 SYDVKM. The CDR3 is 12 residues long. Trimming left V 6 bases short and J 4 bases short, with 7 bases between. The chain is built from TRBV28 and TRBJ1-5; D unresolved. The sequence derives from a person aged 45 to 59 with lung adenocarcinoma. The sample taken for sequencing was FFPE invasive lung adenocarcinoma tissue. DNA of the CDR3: TGTGCCAGCAGCGATACTAATCAGCCCCAGCATTTT. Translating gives CASSDTNQPQHF. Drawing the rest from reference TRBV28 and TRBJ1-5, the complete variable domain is DVKVTQSSRYLVKRTGEKVFLECVQDMDHENMFWYRQDPGLGLRLIYFSYDVKMKEKGDIPEGYSVSREKKERFSLILESASTNQTSMYLCASSDTNQPQHFGDGTRLSIL.